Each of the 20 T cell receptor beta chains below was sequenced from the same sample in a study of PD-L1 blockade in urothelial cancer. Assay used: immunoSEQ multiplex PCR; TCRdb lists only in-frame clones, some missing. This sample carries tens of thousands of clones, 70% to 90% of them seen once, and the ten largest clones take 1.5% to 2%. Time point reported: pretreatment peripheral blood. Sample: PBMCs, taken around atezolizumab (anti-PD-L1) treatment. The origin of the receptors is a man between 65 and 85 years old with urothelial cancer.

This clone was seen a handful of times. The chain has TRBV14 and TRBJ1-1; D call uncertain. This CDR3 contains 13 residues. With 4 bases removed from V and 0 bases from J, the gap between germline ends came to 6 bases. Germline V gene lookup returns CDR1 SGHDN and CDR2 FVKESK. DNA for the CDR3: TGTGCCAGCAGCCCGGGGATGAACACTGAAGCTTTCTTT. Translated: CASSPGMNTEAFF. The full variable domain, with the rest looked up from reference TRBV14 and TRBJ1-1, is EAGVTQFPSHSVIEKGQTVTLRCDPISGHDNLYWYRRVMGKEIKFLLHFVKESKQDESGMPNNRFLAERTGGTYSTLKVQPAELEDSGVYFCASSPGMNTEAFFGQGTRLTVV.

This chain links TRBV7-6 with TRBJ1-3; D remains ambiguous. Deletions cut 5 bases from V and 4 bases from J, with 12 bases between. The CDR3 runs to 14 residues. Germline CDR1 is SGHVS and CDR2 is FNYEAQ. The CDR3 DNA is TGTGCCAGCAGCGGTGGCACCTCCGGAAACACCATATATTTT. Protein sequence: CASSGGTSGNTIYF.

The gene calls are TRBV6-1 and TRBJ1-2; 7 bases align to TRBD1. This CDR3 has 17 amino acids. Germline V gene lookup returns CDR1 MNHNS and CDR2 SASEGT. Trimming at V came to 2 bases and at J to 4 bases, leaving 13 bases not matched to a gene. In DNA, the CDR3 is TGTGCCAGCAGTGAAAATCATGGACAGGCGACGATCTATGGCTACACCTTC. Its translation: CASSENHGQATIYGYTF.

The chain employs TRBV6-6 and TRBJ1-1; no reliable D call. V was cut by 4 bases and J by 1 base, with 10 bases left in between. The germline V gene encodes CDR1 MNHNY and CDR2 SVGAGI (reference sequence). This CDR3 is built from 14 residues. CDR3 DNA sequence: TGTGCCAGCAGTTCGCCGTCTAGGAACACTGAAGCTTTCTTT. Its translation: CASSSPSRNTEAFF.

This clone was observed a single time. CDR3 nucleotides: TGTGCCAGCACCCCAAGAGGCGACGTGGGAAACACCATATATTTT. Its translation is CASTPRGDVGNTIYF. The genes are TRBV6-6 and TRBJ1-3, with D hard to call. The CDR3 length is 15 residues. Germline lookup yields CDR1 MNHNY and CDR2 SVGAGI (reference sequence). V was shortened by 7 bases and J by 4 bases, with 17 bases between the two germline ends.

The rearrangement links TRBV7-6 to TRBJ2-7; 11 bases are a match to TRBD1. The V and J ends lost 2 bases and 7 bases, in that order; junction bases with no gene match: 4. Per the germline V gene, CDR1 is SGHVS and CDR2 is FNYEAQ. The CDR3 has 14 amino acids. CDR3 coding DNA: TGTGCCAGCAGCTTAAGGACAGGGGGCGATGAGCAGTACTTC. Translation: CASSLRTGGDEQYF. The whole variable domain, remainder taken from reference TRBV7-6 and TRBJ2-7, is GAGVSQSPRYKVTKRGQDVALRCDPISGHVSLYWYRQALGQGPEFLTYFNYEAQQDKSGLPNDRFSAERPEGSISTLTIQRTEQRDSAMYRCASSLRTGGDEQYFGPGTRLTVT.

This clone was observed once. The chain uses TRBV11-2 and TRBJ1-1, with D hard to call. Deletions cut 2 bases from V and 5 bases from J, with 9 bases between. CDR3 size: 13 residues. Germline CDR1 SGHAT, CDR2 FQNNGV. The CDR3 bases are TGTGCCAGCAGCTTATTGCCGGGGACTGAAGCTTTCTTT. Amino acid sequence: CASSLLPGTEAFF.

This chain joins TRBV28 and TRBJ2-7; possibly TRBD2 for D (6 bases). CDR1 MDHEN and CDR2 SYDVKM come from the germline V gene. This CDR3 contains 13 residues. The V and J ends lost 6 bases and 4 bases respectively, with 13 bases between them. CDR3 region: CASRGLDYYEQYF. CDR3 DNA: TGTGCCAGCAGGGGACTGGACTATTACGAGCAGTACTTC. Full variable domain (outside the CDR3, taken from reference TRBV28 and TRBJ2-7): DVKVTQSSRYLVKRTGEKVFLECVQDMDHENMFWYRQDPGLGLRLIYFSYDVKMKEKGDIPEGYSVSREKKERFSLILESASTNQTSMYLCASRGLDYYEQYFGPGTRLTVT.

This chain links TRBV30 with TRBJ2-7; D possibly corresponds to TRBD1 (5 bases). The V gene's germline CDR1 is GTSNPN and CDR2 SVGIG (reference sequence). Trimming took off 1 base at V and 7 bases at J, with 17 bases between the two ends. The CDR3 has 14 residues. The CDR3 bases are TGTGCCTGGAGTGGTACAGGACATGTCGGGGAGCAGTACTTC. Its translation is CAWSGTGHVGEQYF.

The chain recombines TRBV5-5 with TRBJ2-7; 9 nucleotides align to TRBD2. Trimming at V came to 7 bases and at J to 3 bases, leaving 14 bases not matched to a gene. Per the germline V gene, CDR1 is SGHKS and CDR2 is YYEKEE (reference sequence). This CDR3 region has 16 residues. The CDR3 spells CASRKRGVRSGYEQYF. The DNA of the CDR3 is TGTGCCAGCCGAAAGCGGGGGGTAAGATCGGGCTACGAGCAGTACTTC.

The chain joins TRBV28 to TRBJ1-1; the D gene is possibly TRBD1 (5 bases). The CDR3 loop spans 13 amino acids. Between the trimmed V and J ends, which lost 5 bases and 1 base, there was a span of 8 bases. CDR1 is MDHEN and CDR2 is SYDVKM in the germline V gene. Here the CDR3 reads CASSVGENTEAFF. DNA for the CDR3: TGTGCCAGCAGTGTAGGGGAGAACACTGAAGCTTTCTTT.

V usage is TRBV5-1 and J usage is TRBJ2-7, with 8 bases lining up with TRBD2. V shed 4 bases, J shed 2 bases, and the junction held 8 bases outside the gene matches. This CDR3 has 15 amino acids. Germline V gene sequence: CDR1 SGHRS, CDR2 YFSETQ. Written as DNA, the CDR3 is TGCGCCAGCAGCCAAGTTACTAGCGGCCCCTACGAGCAGTACTTC. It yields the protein CASSQVTSGPYEQYF.

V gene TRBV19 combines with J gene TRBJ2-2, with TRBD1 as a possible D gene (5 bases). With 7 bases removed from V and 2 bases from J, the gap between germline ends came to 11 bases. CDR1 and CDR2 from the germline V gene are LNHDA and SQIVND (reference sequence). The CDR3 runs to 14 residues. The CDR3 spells CASIDDRNTGELFF. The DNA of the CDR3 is TGTGCCAGTATCGACGACAGAAACACCGGGGAGCTGTTTTTT. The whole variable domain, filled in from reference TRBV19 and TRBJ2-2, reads DGGITQSPKYLFRKEGQNVTLSCEQNLNHDAMYWYRQDPGQGLRLIYYSQIVNDFQKGDIAEGYSVSREKKESFPLTVTSAQKNPTAFYLCASIDDRNTGELFFGEGSRLTVL.

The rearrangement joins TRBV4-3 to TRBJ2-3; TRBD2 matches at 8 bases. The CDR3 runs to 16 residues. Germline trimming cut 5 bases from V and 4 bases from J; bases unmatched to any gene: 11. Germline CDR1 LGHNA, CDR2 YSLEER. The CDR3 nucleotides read TGCGCCAGCAGCGGTGAGGAGCGGGAGTACCCAGATACGCAGTATTTT. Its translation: CASSGEEREYPDTQYF.

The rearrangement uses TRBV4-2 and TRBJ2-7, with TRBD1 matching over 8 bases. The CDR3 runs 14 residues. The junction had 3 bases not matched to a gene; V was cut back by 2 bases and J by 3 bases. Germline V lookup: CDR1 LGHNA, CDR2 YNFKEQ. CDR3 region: CASSQPGQVYEQYF. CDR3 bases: TGTGCCAGCAGCCAACCGGGACAGGTCTACGAGCAGTACTTC.

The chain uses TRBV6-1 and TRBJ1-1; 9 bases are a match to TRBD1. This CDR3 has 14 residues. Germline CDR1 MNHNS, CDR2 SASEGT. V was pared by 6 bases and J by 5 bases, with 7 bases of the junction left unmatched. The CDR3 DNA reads TGTGCCAGCAGGAAAGACAGGGGGAGGACTGAAGCTTTCTTT. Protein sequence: CASRKDRGRTEAFF.

The CDR3 sequence: CASSIRGDSRNQPQHF. Written as DNA, the CDR3 is TGTGCCAGCTCCATAAGGGGGGACAGCCGCAATCAGCCCCAGCATTTT. This chain joins TRBV18 and TRBJ1-5; 7 bases agree with TRBD1. Germline V gene sequence: CDR1 KGHSH, CDR2 LQKENI. This CDR3 spans 16 amino acids. V lost 6 bases and J lost 2; bases outside the gene matches: 10. Complete variable domain (other parts from reference TRBV18 and TRBJ1-5): NAGVMQNPRHLVRRRGQEARLRCSPMKGHSHVYWYRQLPEEGLKFMVYLQKENIIDESGMPKERFSAEFPKEGPSILRIQQVVRGDSAAYFCASSIRGDSRNQPQHFGDGTRLSIL.

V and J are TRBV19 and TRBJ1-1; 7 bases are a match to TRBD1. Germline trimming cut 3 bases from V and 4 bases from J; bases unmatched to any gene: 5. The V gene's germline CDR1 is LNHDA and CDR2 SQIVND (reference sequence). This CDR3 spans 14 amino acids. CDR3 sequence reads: CASSIDRASTEAFF. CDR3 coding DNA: TGTGCCAGTAGTATTGACAGGGCGAGCACTGAAGCTTTCTTT.

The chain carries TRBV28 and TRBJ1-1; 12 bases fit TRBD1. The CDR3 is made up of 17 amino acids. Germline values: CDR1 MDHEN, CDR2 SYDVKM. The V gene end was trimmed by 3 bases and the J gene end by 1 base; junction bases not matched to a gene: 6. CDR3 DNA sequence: TGTGCCAGCAGTTTGGGGACAGGGGGCTGGTGGAACACTGAAGCTTTCTTT. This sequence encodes CASSLGTGGWWNTEAFF.

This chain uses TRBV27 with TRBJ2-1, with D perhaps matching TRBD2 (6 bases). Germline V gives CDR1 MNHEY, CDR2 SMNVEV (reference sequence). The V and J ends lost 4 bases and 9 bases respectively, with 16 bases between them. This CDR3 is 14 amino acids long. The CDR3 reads CASSSRRDSGEQFF. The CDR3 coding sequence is TGTGCCAGCAGTTCCAGGCGGGATTCTGGTGAGCAGTTCTTC.